This entry describes one T cell receptor beta chain. This clone was seen at least ten times. The clone's antigen remains unknown. Base qualities are not at hand, and no much larger clone is one base apart. No treatment had been received by any patient before thyroid surgery. Using T-cell receptor beta sequencing, the researchers looked back retrospectively at clinical samples from patients, gathered between the early 2010s and the late 2010s. The source of the sample is a study of metastatic and nonmetastatic thyroid tumors (dated by TCRdb to about 2020). Study-wide context: The researchers compared repertoires between peripheral blood samples and tumor or nodule tissue samples from patients with malignant or benign thyroid disease. What the study reported, not specific to this receptor: In both blood and tumor samples, TCR beta diversity was reported to be significantly higher in malignant tumors than in benign nodules.

Receptor libraries were prepared by PCR. The listed sequencing device is Illumina HiSeq 4000. The TCR beta-chain CDR3 region of each patient was profiled by high-throughput sequencing. In the original analysis: Drawing on CDR3 differences between clinicopathological groups, the researchers built a classifier meant to tell apart patients with distant-metastatic papillary thyroid cancer. To measure repertoire diversity the researchers used the Shannon index, while the Morisita-Horn index served to gauge how similar the tumor and blood repertoires were. TCRdb reprocessing: public reads trimmed at Q25 with fastp, clones called with MiXCR, in-frame beta chains kept. In this record, the V and J calls reflect TCRdb's handling and not the investigators' own analysis. The sample table shows about 39,000 clones, and about 20% are seen once. Jointly, the top ten make up around 15% of the sample. The sequenced material came from tumor tissue. The origin of this receptor is a female donor with papillary thyroid cancer or a benign thyroid nodule (not recorded which). Some clones in this sample may be carry-over from other donors' samples.

The CDR3 region reads CASSTGLNTEAFF. DNA sequence: TGTGCCAGCAGCACAGGACTGAACACTGAAGCTTTCTTT. The receptor chain draws on TRBV5-4 and TRBJ1-1, with TRBD1 tentatively as D gene (5 bases match). V is clipped by 4 bases and J by 0 bases, and the sequence between their germline boundaries is 7 bases long. From cysteine to phenylalanine, the CDR3 is 13 amino acids long. The only DNA kept is the CDR3, 39 bases in frame from the first base. Taken from the germline V gene (reference sequence), the CDR1 and CDR2 loops are SGHNT and YYREEE.